Following are 8 T cell receptor beta chains from one sample sequenced in a study of T cells in tuberculosis. Profiling relied on immunoSEQ multiplex PCR, and the TCRdb table lists in-frame clones only, not all of them. Of some 34,000 clones in the sample, 85% to 95% were seen once. Sequences were obtained from PBMCs. The receptors stem from a donor aged 10 to 29 with latent tuberculosis or without tuberculosis infection. Some clones in this sample may be carry-over from other donors' samples.

A single count supports this clone. This chain joins TRBV7-8 and TRBJ2-3; 10 bases agree with TRBD2. The CDR3 is 16 residues long. Trimming took 6 bases from V and 6 from J; bases not matched to a gene: 12. Germline CDR1 SGHVS, CDR2 FQNEAQ. The CDR3 DNA reads as TGTGCCAGCAGAGGACTAGCGGAGGGCCACGGCGATACGCAGTATTTT. It codes for CASRGLAEGHGDTQYF.

The chain recombines TRBV30 with TRBJ2-7; TRBD1 matches at 8 bases. V gave up 5 bases and J gave up 4 bases; unmatched junction bases: 1. Germline V CDR1 and CDR2: GTSNPN, SVGIG (reference sequence). This CDR3 is built from 11 residues. The CDR3, as DNA: TGTGCCTGGGGACAGGGATACGAGCAGTACTTC. This codes for CAWGQGYEQYF.

V and J are TRBV5-1 and TRBJ1-2, with unresolved D. Trimming pared 1 base from V and 0 bases from J, leaving 10 bases between. Per germline, CDR1 SGHRS and CDR2 YFSETQ. The CDR3 spans 15 residues. DNA of the CDR3: TGCGCCAGCAGCTTGATCCGCGTAGCTAACTATGGCTACACCTTC. This encodes CASSLIRVANYGYTF. The full variable domain, completed using reference TRBV5-1 and TRBJ1-2, is KAGVTQTPRYLIKTRGQQVTLSCSPISGHRSVSWYQQTPGQGLQFLFEYFSETQRNKGNFPGRFSGRQFSNSRSEMNVSTLELGDSALYLCASSLIRVANYGYTFGSGTRLTVV.

The CDR3 protein is CSAQRGNEQFF. The CDR3 nucleotides read TGCAGCGCCCAGAGGGGGAATGAGCAGTTCTTC. V and J are TRBV20-1 and TRBJ2-1, with D possibly TRBD1 on 6 matching bases. This CDR3 comprises 11 residues. The germline V gene has CDR1 DFQATT and CDR2 SNEGSKA (reference sequence).

The genes are TRBV6-5 and TRBJ2-1, with 10 bases matching TRBD2. In germline, CDR1 is MNHEY, CDR2 SVGAGI. V shed 7 bases and J 8 bases; nucleotides not matched to a gene: 5. This CDR3 spans 13 amino acids. The CDR3 spells CASIGAGGYEQFF. DNA for the CDR3: TGTGCCAGCATCGGAGCGGGAGGGTATGAGCAGTTCTTC.

V and J are TRBV5-1 and TRBJ2-2, with D possibly matching TRBD1 (6 bases). From germline, CDR1 is SGHRS and CDR2 YFSETQ. The CDR3 is 15 residues long. V dropped 4 bases and J dropped 7 bases, with 17 bases sitting between them. CDR3 residues: CASSLGAGAVGELFF. In DNA form, the CDR3 reads TGCGCCAGCAGCCTTGGGGCAGGGGCCGTCGGGGAGCTGTTTTTT.

The table lists this clone with a count of one. The chain carries TRBV11-2 and TRBJ2-7; D not resolved. V lost 5 bases and J lost 0, with 8 bases in between. The CDR3 covers 13 residues. The germline V gene encodes CDR1 SGHAT and CDR2 FQNNGV. CDR3 sequence: CASSPQDSYEQYF. The CDR3 nucleotides are TGTGCCAGCAGCCCCCAGGACTCCTACGAGCAGTACTTC. The whole variable domain, filled in from reference TRBV11-2 and TRBJ2-7, reads EAGVAQSPRYKIIEKRQSVAFWCNPISGHATLYWYQQILGQGPKLLIQFQNNGVVDDSQLPKDRFSAERLKGVDSTLKIQPAKLEDSAVYLCASSPQDSYEQYFGPGTRLTVT.

This chain uses TRBV5-4 with TRBJ2-1, with 7 bases lining up with TRBD1. CDR3 length: 12 amino acids. V was pared by 2 bases and J by 9 bases, with 2 bases of the junction left unmatched. The germline V gene has CDR1 SGHNT and CDR2 YYREEE (reference sequence). CDR3 sequence reads: CASSFDRVEQFF. Written as DNA, the CDR3 is TGTGCCAGCAGCTTCGACAGGGTTGAGCAGTTCTTC.